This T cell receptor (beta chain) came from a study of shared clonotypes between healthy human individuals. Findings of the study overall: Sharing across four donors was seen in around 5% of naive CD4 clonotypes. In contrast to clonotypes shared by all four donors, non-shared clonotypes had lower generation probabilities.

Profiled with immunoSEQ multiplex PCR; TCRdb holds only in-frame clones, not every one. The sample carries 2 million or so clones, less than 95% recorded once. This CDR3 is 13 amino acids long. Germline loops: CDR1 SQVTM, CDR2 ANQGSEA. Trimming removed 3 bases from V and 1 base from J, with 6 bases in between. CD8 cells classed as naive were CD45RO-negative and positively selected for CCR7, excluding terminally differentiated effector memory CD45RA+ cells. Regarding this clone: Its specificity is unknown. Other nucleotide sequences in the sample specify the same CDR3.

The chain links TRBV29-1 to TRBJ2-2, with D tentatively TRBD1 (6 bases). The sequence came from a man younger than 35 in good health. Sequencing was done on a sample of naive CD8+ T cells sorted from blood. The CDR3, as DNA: TGCAGCGTTGAGGGACAGAACACCGGGGAGCTGTTTTTT. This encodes CSVEGQNTGELFF.